This T cell receptor (beta chain) was captured by sequencing in a study of T-cell reconstitution after alpha-beta-depleted transplantation in children. Study-wide findings and caveats: T-cell counts and diversity were attributed mostly to newly produced T cells one year after transplant. Some patients owed their high day-60 TCRbeta diversity to surviving recipient T cells and thymic progenitors.

Looked up from germline, CDR1 is SGHTA and CDR2 is FQGTGA. The CDR3 spans 15 residues. With 1 base removed from V and 6 bases from J, the gap between germline ends came to 12 bases. Unique molecular identifiers were used in preparing the TCRbeta library. One entry per CDR3 protein, called by TCRdb with MiXCR from the PCR reads. The sample has a few hundred thousand distinct CDR3 sequences; 11% are singletons. At least ten counts were recorded for this clonotype. Its antigen is undetermined. This receptor was identified in a male patient between 2 and 15 years old who had a stem cell transplant for chronic granulomatous disease, so the T cells may come from the graft donor. The chain links TRBV7-3 to TRBJ1-4; D remains ambiguous. The material was peripheral blood, obtained 180 days after TCRalphabeta/CD19-depleted stem cell transplant. DNA of the CDR3: TGTGCCAGCAGCTTAAACGGCTACAATGATGAAAAACTGTTTTTT. Amino acid sequence: CASSLNGYNDEKLFF. Combining the CDR3 with reference TRBV7-3 and TRBJ1-4 gives the whole variable domain GAGVSQTPSNKVTEKGKYVELRCDPISGHTALYWYRQSLGQGPEFLIYFQGTGAADDSGLPNDRFFAVRPEGSVSTLKIQRTERGDSAVYLCASSLNGYNDEKLFFGSGTQLSVL.